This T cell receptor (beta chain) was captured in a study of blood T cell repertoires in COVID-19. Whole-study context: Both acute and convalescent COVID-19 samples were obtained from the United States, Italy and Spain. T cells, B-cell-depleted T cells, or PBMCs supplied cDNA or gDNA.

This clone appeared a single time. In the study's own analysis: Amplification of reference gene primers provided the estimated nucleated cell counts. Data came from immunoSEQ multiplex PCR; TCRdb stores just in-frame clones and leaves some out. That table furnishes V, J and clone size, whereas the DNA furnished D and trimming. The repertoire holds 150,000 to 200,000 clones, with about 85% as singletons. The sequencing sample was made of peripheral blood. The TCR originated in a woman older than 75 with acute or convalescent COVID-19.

The CDR3: CASRLGGGANVLTF. DNA of the CDR3: TGTGCCAGCCGTCTCGGAGGTGGGGCCAACGTCCTGACTTTC. The chain has TRBV6-5 and TRBJ2-6; tentatively, D is TRBD2 (5 bases). There are 14 residues in the CDR3. V gave up 8 bases and J gave up 3 bases, with 11 bases separating them. Germline loops: CDR1 MNHEY, CDR2 SVGAGI.